This T cell receptor beta chain was sequenced during a study of blood T cells in healthy people across ages. Alongside a J-beta primer mix, a sample-barcoded 5' primer served in a second PCR lasting about 7 to 12 cycles. Each cDNA molecule received a tag from a template-switch adaptor that had 12 random nucleotides. MiXCR was run by TCRdb on the 5' RACE reads, yielding one entry per CDR3 protein. The table lists 800,000 to 1,300,000 distinct CDR3 sequences, approximately 25% of them singletons. The junction had 7 bases not matched to a gene; V was cut back by 5 bases and J by 4 bases. The germline V gene has CDR1 MNHEY and CDR2 SMNVEV (reference sequence). The CDR3 extends over 16 amino acids. Investigators took around 11 milliliters of peripheral blood from every donor. In addition, the sample was reused for a study of T cells of mothers and their children. According to that study: It was found that thymic selection shapes TCR recombination output similarly in related and unrelated pairs.

The clonotype comes from a girl aged 2-10 years in good health. J is TRBJ2-1 and V is TRBV27, with 11 bases aligning to TRBD2. Input material: blood. CDR3 DNA sequence: TGTGCCAGCAGTCGCACTAGCGGGAGTTTTTACAATGAGCAGTTCTTC. Protein: CASSRTSGSFYNEQFF.